Following are 20 T cell receptor beta chains from one sample sequenced in a study of T cells in Graves' hyperthyroidism and ophthalmopathy. Using RNA transcripts as the source, TCR beta CDR3 regions were amplified. First-round RT-PCR with HTBI primers amplified the TCR CDR3 region. Each CDR3 protein gets one entry after TCRdb re-called the multiplex PCR reads with MiXCR. The sample includes hundreds of thousands of distinct CDR3 sequences, roughly 40% of them seen just once. Material for sequencing was blood. These receptors were taken from a man younger than 35 with Graves' hyperthyroidism.

Ten or more counts support this clonotype. DNA for the CDR3: TGTGCCAGCATTATCGTAAGGCGGGGCACTGAAGCTTTCTTT. It translates to CASIIVRRGTEAFF. V is TRBV7-2 and J is TRBJ1-1; no firm D call. The CDR3 consists of 14 residues. The germline CDR1 and CDR2 sequences are SGHTA and FQGNSA. V was shortened by 7 bases and J by 4 bases, with 16 bases between the two germline ends.

V is TRBV9 and J is TRBJ2-7; possible D gene TRBD1, 5 bases. The CDR3 runs to 15 residues. V lost 4 bases and J 12 bases, leaving 26 bases between the germline ends. Germline CDR1 is SGDLS and CDR2 is YYNGEE. CDR3 sequence reads: CASSPTSSGIYKLYF. CDR3 bases: TGTGCCAGCAGCCCTACCTCCTCAGGGATCTACAAGCTGTACTTC.

V gene TRBV7-9 combines with J gene TRBJ2-7, with unresolved D. V dropped 3 bases and J dropped 3 bases, with 21 bases sitting between them. The CDR3 has 17 residues. Germline CDR1 SEHNR, CDR2 FQNEAQ (reference sequence). CDR3 residues: CASSLIFRVTQFYEQYF. CDR3 nucleotides: TGTGCCAGCAGCTTGATATTCCGGGTCACTCAATTCTACGAGCAGTACTTC.

A note on this clonotype: This clone may be a read error of a much larger clone one base away. V usage is TRBV15 and J usage is TRBJ1-5; possibly TRBD1 for D (5 bases). Trimming removed 5 bases from V and 0 bases from J, with 14 bases in between. CDR1 LNHNV and CDR2 YYDKDF come from the germline V gene (reference sequence). The CDR3 length is 16 residues. CDR3 amino acids: CATSLEPGHSNQPQHF. The CDR3 DNA reads TGTGCCACCAGCTTAGAGCCAGGGCATAGCAATCAGCCCCAGCATTTT.

The chain carries TRBV9 and TRBJ1-4; no clear D gene. Germline V gene lookup returns CDR1 SGDLS and CDR2 YYNGEE. This CDR3 is built from 14 residues. The V end was cut by 0 bases, the J end by 7 bases, with 10 bases between. The CDR3 DNA follows: TGTGCCAGCAGCGTAGGGGGAATCGGTGAAAAACTGTTTTTT. Translated: CASSVGGIGEKLFF.

The genes are TRBV5-1 and TRBJ2-2; D remains ambiguous. Germline CDR1 reads SGHRS; CDR2 reads YFSETQ. V was shortened by 3 bases and J by 0 bases, with 12 bases between the two germline ends. The CDR3 is 16 residues long. CDR3 nucleotides: TGCGCCAGCAGCTATTCTTCGGCAACGAACACCGGGGAGCTGTTTTTT. As protein: CASSYSSATNTGELFF.

This clonotype was picked up a small number of times. CDR3 in DNA: TGTGCCAGCGAGGACAGCCGCCAGCCCCAGCATTTT. Translating it yields CASEDSRQPQHF. V usage is TRBV10-3 and J usage is TRBJ1-5; TRBD1 is a possible D gene (6 bases). Germline V gene sequence: CDR1 ENHRY, CDR2 SYGVKD. The V and J ends lost 10 bases and 7 bases respectively, with 14 bases between them. CDR3 length equals 12 residues.

This sequence joins TRBV19 and TRBJ1-5, with a tentative D call TRBD1 (6 bases). Germline V gives CDR1 LNHDA, CDR2 SQIVND (reference sequence). Trimming cost V 4 bases and J 7 bases, with 17 bases left between them. The CDR3 contains 15 residues. Here the CDR3 reads CASSRASGAGQPQHF. The CDR3 nucleotides read TGTGCCAGTAGTAGGGCCTCGGGGGCTGGGCAGCCCCAGCATTTT. The complete variable domain, with remaining parts taken from reference TRBV19 and TRBJ1-5, reads DGGITQSPKYLFRKEGQNVTLSCEQNLNHDAMYWYRQDPGQGLRLIYYSQIVNDFQKGDIAEGYSVSREKKESFPLTVTSAQKNPTAFYLCASSRASGAGQPQHFGDGTRLSIL.

This sequence joins TRBV5-1 and TRBJ1-1, with D unresolved. Between the trimmed V and J ends, which lost 0 bases and 9 bases, there was a span of 12 bases. The germline CDR1 and CDR2 sequences are SGHRS and YFSETQ. The CDR3 is 13 amino acids. CDR3 DNA sequence: TGCGCCAGCAGCTTGGCGGCCCGATCTAAAGCTTTCTTT. Its translation: CASSLAARSKAFF.

This chain connects TRBV12-3 or TRBV12-4 to TRBJ2-7, with D tentatively TRBD2 (7 bases). Deletions cut 7 bases from V and 4 bases from J, with 20 bases between. There are 15 residues in the CDR3. The chain's CDR3 is CASIWIKGGGYEQYF. The CDR3 DNA sequence: TGTGCCAGCATATGGATAAAGGGGGGAGGGTACGAGCAGTACTTC.

This clonotype was counted ten times or more. V usage is TRBV13 and J usage is TRBJ1-1, with a tentative D call TRBD1 (5 bases). Germline loops: CDR1 PRHDT, CDR2 FYEKMQ (reference sequence). V was shortened by 5 bases and J by 3 bases, with 10 bases between the two germline ends. The CDR3 contains 13 residues. The CDR3 protein is CASSPGTHTEAFF. The CDR3 DNA reads TGTGCCAGCAGCCCCGGGACTCACACTGAAGCTTTCTTT.

The table lists this clonotype with a few counts. The chain links TRBV5-1 to TRBJ2-7; the D gene is possibly TRBD2 (5 bases). The CDR3 spans 14 residues. The V and J ends lost 3 bases and 0 bases respectively, with 10 bases between them. Germline V gene lookup returns CDR1 SGHRS and CDR2 YFSETQ. The CDR3 reads CASSSLGSSYEQYF. Written as DNA, the CDR3 is TGCGCCAGCAGCTCCCTAGGGAGCTCCTACGAGCAGTACTTC. The variable domain in full, completed from reference TRBV5-1 and TRBJ2-7, reads KAGVTQTPRYLIKTRGQQVTLSCSPISGHRSVSWYQQTPGQGLQFLFEYFSETQRNKGNFPGRFSGRQFSNSRSEMNVSTLELGDSALYLCASSSLGSSYEQYFGPGTRLTVT.

V and J are TRBV7-2 and TRBJ2-7; 9 positions match TRBD1. There are 15 residues in the CDR3. The V gene end was trimmed by 5 bases and the J gene end by 6 bases; junction bases not matched to a gene: 11. The germline gives CDR1 SGHTA, CDR2 FQGNSA. CDR3 sequence: CASSPPTGTGTEQYF. In nucleotides, the CDR3 is TGTGCCAGCAGCCCCCCGACCGGGACAGGGACCGAGCAGTACTTC.

The chain couples TRBV5-1 to TRBJ2-2; possibly TRBD2 for D (5 bases). The germline V gene has CDR1 SGHRS and CDR2 YFSETQ. Between the trimmed V and J ends, which lost 4 bases and 7 bases, there was a span of 17 bases. The length of the CDR3 is 15 residues. The CDR3 nucleotides are TGCGCCAGCAGCCCTAGCTGGAGGATCGACGGGGAGCTGTTTTTT. Translating it yields CASSPSWRIDGELFF.

The chain couples TRBV11-2 to TRBJ2-7; D possibly matches TRBD1 or TRBD2 (5 bases each). The CDR3 is 13 residues long. V lost 2 bases to trimming and J lost 6 bases, with 11 bases between them. Germline CDR1 reads SGHAT; CDR2 reads FQNNGV. The CDR3 DNA reads as TGTGCCAGCAGCTTATGGGACGGAGGCGAGCAGTACTTC. Translation: CASSLWDGGEQYF. The full variable domain, in which reference TRBV11-2 and TRBJ2-7 provide the parts outside the CDR3, is EAGVAQSPRYKIIEKRQSVAFWCNPISGHATLYWYQQILGQGPKLLIQFQNNGVVDDSQLPKDRFSAERLKGVDSTLKIQPAKLEDSAVYLCASSLWDGGEQYFGPGTRLTVT.

The V call is TRBV7-8, the J call TRBJ2-5; D perhaps matches TRBD2 (6 bases). Looked up from germline, CDR1 is SGHVS and CDR2 is FQNEAQ. CDR3 length: 14 residues. Trimming left V 6 bases short and J 5 bases short, with 16 bases between. The CDR3 loop is CASSFPGVGETQYF. The DNA for the CDR3 is TGTGCCAGCAGTTTCCCGGGGGTAGGGGAGACCCAGTACTTC.

The chain uses TRBV6-5 and TRBJ1-3; D gene unclear. The germline CDR1 and CDR2 sequences are MNHEY and SVGAGI. V lost 6 bases and J 4 bases, leaving 16 bases between the germline ends. This CDR3 is built from 15 residues. The CDR3 nucleotides are TGTGCCAGCAGAAACGGGCGCAGACTCGGAAACACCATATATTTT. Translation: CASRNGRRLGNTIYF.

The chain has TRBV27 and TRBJ2-7; 7 bases fit TRBD1. This CDR3 comprises 13 residues. The V and J ends lost 8 bases and 3 bases, in that order; junction bases with no gene match: 7. From germline, CDR1 is MNHEY and CDR2 SMNVEV (reference sequence). CDR3 residues: CASGYGTDYEQYF. The CDR3, as DNA: TGTGCCAGCGGCTATGGGACAGACTACGAGCAGTACTTC.

A few counts support this clonotype. The chain links TRBV12-3 or TRBV12-4 to TRBJ1-5, with D unclear. The CDR3 spans 14 residues. Trimming left V 6 bases short and J 1 base short, with 10 bases between. CDR3: CASSRHPSNQPQHF. CDR3 bases: TGTGCCAGCAGCCGACATCCGAGCAATCAGCCCCAGCATTTT.

This chain links TRBV7-9 with TRBJ1-6; TRBD1 matches 7 bases. Germline values: CDR1 SEHNR, CDR2 FQNEAQ (reference sequence). The CDR3 loop spans 15 amino acids. V was clipped by 6 bases and J by 10 bases; unmatched bases: 12. The chain's CDR3 is CASSSGQAYSSPLHF. The CDR3 nucleotides read TGTGCCAGCAGTTCCGGACAGGCTTACTCATCACCCCTCCACTTT.